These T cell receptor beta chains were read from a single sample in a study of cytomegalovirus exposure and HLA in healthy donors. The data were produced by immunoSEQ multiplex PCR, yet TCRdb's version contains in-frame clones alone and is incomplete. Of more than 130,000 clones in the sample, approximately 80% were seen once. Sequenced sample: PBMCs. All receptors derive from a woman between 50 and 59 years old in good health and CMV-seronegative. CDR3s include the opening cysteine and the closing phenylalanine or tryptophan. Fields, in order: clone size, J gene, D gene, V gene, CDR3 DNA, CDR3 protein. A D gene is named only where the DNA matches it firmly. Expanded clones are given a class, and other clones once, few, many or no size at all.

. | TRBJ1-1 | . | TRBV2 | TGTGCCAGCAGATTCCACAGGGTGGCTGAAGCTTTCTTT | CASRFHRVAEAFF
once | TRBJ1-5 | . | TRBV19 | TGTGCCAGTAGCCCGGGGGGAAGAGGACAGCCCCAGCATTTT | CASSPGGRGQPQHF
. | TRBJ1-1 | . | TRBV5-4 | TGTGCCAGCAGCTTGGATCAACGGCGGGGGGCTGAAGCTTTCTTT | CASSLDQRRGAEAFF
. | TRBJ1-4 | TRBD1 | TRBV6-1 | TGTGCCAGCAGCTTACCGGGACAGGATGAAAAACTGTTTTTT | CASSLPGQDEKLFF
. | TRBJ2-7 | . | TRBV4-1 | TGCGCCAGCAGCCCCGCGGACAGTCCCGGCGAGCAGTACTTC | CASSPADSPGEQYF
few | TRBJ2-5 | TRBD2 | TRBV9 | TGTGCCAGCAGCGTAGAAGTCAGGGCTAGCGGCCGAGAGACCCAGTACTTC | CASSVEVRASGRETQYF
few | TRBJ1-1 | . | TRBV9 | TGTGCCAGCAGCGTAGGTCTAGCTCCAGAGAACACTGAAGCTTTCTTT | CASSVGLAPENTEAFF
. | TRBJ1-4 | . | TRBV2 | TGTGCCAGCAGGGAGGTGGGGGGACTGTTTTTT | CASREVGGLFF
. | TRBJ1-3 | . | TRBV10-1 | TGCGCCAGCCTTTTACAAGACAGTGATAACTCTGGAAACACCATATATTTT | CASLLQDSDNSGNTIYF
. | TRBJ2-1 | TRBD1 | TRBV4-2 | TGTGCCAGCAGCCCAGATGACAGGGGTCCGAAGTTCTTC | CASSPDDRGPKFF
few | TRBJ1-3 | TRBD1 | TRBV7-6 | TGTGCCAGCAGCTTACAGGGGGGAGCTCTCTCTGGAAACACCATATATTTT | CASSLQGGALSGNTIYF
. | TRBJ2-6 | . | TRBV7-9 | TGTGCCAGCAGCTTAGAAAGGGGTAATGCCGGGGCCAACGTCCTGACTTTC | CASSLERGNAGANVLTF
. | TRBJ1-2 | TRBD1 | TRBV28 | TGTGCCAGCAGTTTAGCCGGGACAGGGTTTGGCTACACCTTC | CASSLAGTGFGYTF
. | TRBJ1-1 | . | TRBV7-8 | TGTGCCAGCAGCCTACAGATCACTGAAGCTTTCTTT | CASSLQITEAFF
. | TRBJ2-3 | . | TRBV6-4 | TGTGCCAGCAGTGAGGAGGCTAGCACAGATACGCAGTATTTT | CASSEEASTDTQYF
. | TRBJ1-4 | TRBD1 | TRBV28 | TGTGCCAGCAGCTTACAGGGGGCGCAGGAAAAACTGTTTTTT | CASSLQGAQEKLFF
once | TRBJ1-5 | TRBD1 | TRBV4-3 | TGCGCCAGCAGCCAAGATCGGGACAGGGACGATCAGCCCCAGCATTTT | CASSQDRDRDDQPQHF
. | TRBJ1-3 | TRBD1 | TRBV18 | TGTGCCAGCTCACCGACAGGGACAGGGGACAGGAACACCATATATTTT | CASSPTGTGDRNTIYF
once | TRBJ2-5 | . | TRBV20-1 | TGCAGTGCTAGACGTCAGGAGACCCAGTACTTC | CSARRQETQYF
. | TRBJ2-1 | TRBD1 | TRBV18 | TGTGCCAGCTCCCCCGGGACAGGTTACAATGAGCAGTTCTTC | CASSPGTGYNEQFF
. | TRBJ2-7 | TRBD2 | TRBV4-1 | TGCGCCAGCAGCCAACCTAGCGGGGGAGGGTACGAGCAGTACTTC | CASSQPSGGGYEQYF
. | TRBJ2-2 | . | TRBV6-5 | TGTGCCAGCAGCCCGGAGGTGGACACCGGGGAGCTGTTTTTT | CASSPEVDTGELFF
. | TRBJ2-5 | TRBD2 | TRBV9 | TGTGCCAGCAGCTGGGAGGGACAAGAGACCCAGTACTTC | CASSWEGQETQYF
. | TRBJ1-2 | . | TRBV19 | TGTGCCAGTAGTCCAGGGCTATCCTATGGCTACACCTTC | CASSPGLSYGYTF
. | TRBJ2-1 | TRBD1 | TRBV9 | TGTGCCAGCACTTTCTCTGGGGCAGGGGGTTTCAATGAGCAGTTCTTC | CASTFSGAGGFNEQFF
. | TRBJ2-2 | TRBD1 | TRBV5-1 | TGCGCCAGCAGCAGGGGGACAGGGGCAAACACCGGGGAGCTGTTTTTT | CASSRGTGANTGELFF
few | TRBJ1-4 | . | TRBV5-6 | TGTGCCAGCAGCCCAATTTCGGCTAATGAAAAACTGTTTTTT | CASSPISANEKLFF
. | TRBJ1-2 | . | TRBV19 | TGTGCCAGTAGTATTAGTAGACAGGCTACCTATGGCTACACCTTC | CASSISRQATYGYTF
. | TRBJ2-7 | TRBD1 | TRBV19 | TGTGCCAGTAGTGCGCGCCGGTTCGGGACAGGTTACGAGCAGTACTTC | CASSARRFGTGYEQYF
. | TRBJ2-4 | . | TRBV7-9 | TGTGCCAGCAGCCCCTCGACAGGTCTAGCCAAAAACATTCAGTACTTC | CASSPSTGLAKNIQYF
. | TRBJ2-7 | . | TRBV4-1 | TGCGCCAGCAGCCAAGAAACACCAGAGGGCTACGAGCAGTACTTC | CASSQETPEGYEQYF
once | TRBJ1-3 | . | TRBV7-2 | TGTGCCAGCAGCTTGGGACTGACCTCTGGAAACACCATATATTTT | CASSLGLTSGNTIYF
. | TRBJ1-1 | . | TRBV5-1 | TGCGCCAGCAGAGGGTCCCAGGGGCTTAACACTGAAGCTTTCTTT | CASRGSQGLNTEAFF
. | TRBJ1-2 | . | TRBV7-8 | TGTGCCAGCAGCTTATCCGGGGATGGCTACACCTTC | CASSLSGDGYTF
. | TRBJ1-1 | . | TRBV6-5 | TGTGCCAGCAGTTACGCCGGGGGGCCCAAGAACACTGAAGCTTTCTTT | CASSYAGGPKNTEAFF
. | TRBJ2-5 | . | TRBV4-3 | TGCGCCAGCAGCCAACTAGGCCTCCAAGAGACCCAGTACTTC | CASSQLGLQETQYF
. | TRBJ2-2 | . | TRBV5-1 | TGCGCCAGCAGCCCCGGTTTGGAGTCCGGGGAGCTGTTTTTT | CASSPGLESGELFF
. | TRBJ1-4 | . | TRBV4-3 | TGCGCCAGCAGCCAAGGTCTGGGGGGGCTTGGGAATGAAAAACTGTTTTTT | CASSQGLGGLGNEKLFF
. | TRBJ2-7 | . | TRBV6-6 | TGTGCCAGCAGTTACTCGACTGGAAACTACGAGCAGTACTTC | CASSYSTGNYEQYF
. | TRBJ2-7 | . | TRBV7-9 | TGTTCCACGATACTAGAAGGACCCAATGACTACGAGCAGTACTTC | CSTILEGPNDYEQYF
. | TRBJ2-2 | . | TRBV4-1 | TGCGCCAGCAGCCAAGATGCAAACAGCCGCACCGGGGAGCTGTTTTTT | CASSQDANSRTGELFF
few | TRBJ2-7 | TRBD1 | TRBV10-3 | TGTGCCATCAGTGAGCCGGGACAGAGGATAACCTTC | CAISEPGQRITF
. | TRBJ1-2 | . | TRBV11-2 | TGTGCCAGCAGCTTAGTCGGGGGGCGCGGGGACTATGGCTACACCTTC | CASSLVGGRGDYGYTF